The clone carrying this T cell receptor beta chain came up many times. Its specificity is unknown. Source material was 2 million unsorted PBMCs, stored at -80 °C in RNAlater. This sample is part of a study of neurological immune-mediated disorders. Study-wide findings and caveats: For the multiple sclerosis repertoire cluster, an association with any clinical or MRI feature was absent. One related-CDR3 cluster, which may be a signature, held the repertoires of 18 of 34 multiple sclerosis patients after phylogenetic grouping.

The trim removed 2 bases at V and 6 bases at J, leaving 15 bases unmatched. Germline CDR1 SGHRS, CDR2 YFSETQ. This CDR3 spans 18 amino acids. Each TCR transcript was tagged with a 10-nucleotide random UMI during 5'RACE. TCRdb called the 5' RACE reads again in MiXCR, with one record for every CDR3 protein. The data contain roughly 120,000 distinct CDR3 sequences, about 3.2% of them singletons. The sequenced sample consisted of PBMCs. The rearrangement links TRBV5-1 to TRBJ1-4, with 8 bases aligning to TRBD1. The source is a woman younger than 45 with multiple sclerosis. DNA for the CDR3: TGCGCCAGCAGCTTTTTGGGGGGCTTTGGGACAGGCGATGAAAAACTGTTTTTT. Its translation: CASSFLGGFGTGDEKLFF.